A selection of T cell receptor beta chains follows, all from one sample in a study of response to subunit inactivated influenza vaccine. TCRdb independently ran MiXCR on the RT-PCR reads; one entry per CDR3 protein. The repertoire holds 650,000 or so distinct CDR3 sequences, with about 15% as singletons. Sample: PBMCs from blood, taken 14 days before vaccination. The source is a man aged 45-65 years who received an inactivated influenza vaccine. Each CDR3 is given with its conserved first and last residue. The order of the fields is D gene, V gene, J gene, clone size, CDR3 protein, CDR3 DNA. The D gene is left open where the match is weak. Rows give clone size only sometimes, using once, few, many, or a class for an expanded clone.

.	TRBV9	TRBJ2-1	many	CASSVGQSSYNEQFF	TGTGCCAGCAGCGTAGGACAGAGCTCCTACAATGAGCAGTTCTTC
TRBD1	TRBV24-1	TRBJ2-3	few	CATSDNMGQGIDTQYF	TGTGCCACCAGTGATAATATGGGACAGGGGATAGATACGCAGTATTTT
.	TRBV28	TRBJ2-5	few	CASSLGSGLETQYF	TGTGCCAGCAGTTTAGGTTCAGGGTTGGAGACCCAGTACTTC
.	TRBV5-6	TRBJ2-3	.	CASSFKGGGPRADTQYF	TGTGCCAGCAGCTTCAAGGGGGGGGGCCCGAGGGCAGATACGCAGTATTTT
.	TRBV6-1	TRBJ1-2	.	CASSKDSGWVDGYTF	TGTGCCAGCAGCAAAGACAGCGGCTGGGTGGACGGCTACACCTTC
TRBD2	TRBV3-1	TRBJ2-7	few	CASSQVSGRATEQYF	TGTGCCAGCAGCCAAGTCAGCGGGAGGGCCACCGAGCAGTACTTC
TRBD2	TRBV4-3	TRBJ2-5	few	CASSQASGGDWETQYF	TGCGCCAGCAGCCAGGCCAGCGGGGGGGATTGGGAGACCCAGTACTTC
TRBD1	TRBV6-5	TRBJ1-2	few	CASSWDRPLGGYTF	TGTGCCAGCAGTTGGGACAGGCCCCTTGGAGGCTACACCTTC
.	TRBV10-1	TRBJ2-3	.	CASSEDTLGRPEWASSSTDTQYF	TGCGCCAGCAGTGAGGACACGCTGGGACGTCCAGAGTGGGCATCCTCTAGCACAGATACGCAGTATTTT
TRBD2	TRBV11-3	TRBJ2-2	.	CASSVAGSGTGELFF	TGTGCCAGCAGCGTAGCGGGCTCGGGCACCGGGGAGCTGTTTTTT
TRBD2	TRBV11-2	TRBJ2-7	.	CASRRLAGGFEQYF	TGTGCCAGCAGAAGACTAGCGGGAGGTTTTGAGCAGTACTTC
.	TRBV7-9	TRBJ2-1	few	CASSSVYFGNNEQFF	TGTGCCAGCAGTTCCGTCTACTTCGGGAACAATGAGCAGTTCTTC
TRBD2	TRBV20-1	TRBJ2-1	few	CSARDQQRLAGGTPNNEQFF	TGCAGTGCTAGAGATCAACAGAGACTAGCGGGGGGCACTCCAAACAATGAGCAGTTCTTC
TRBD2	TRBV5-1	TRBJ2-1	.	CASSLEGTRYNEQFF	TGCGCCAGCAGCTTGGAGGGGACTAGATACAATGAGCAGTTCTTC
.	TRBV24-1	TRBJ2-1	.	CATSPADRGMGNEQFF	TGTGCCACCAGTCCGGCGGACAGAGGAATGGGGAATGAGCAGTTCTTC
.	TRBV29-1	TRBJ1-1	few	CSVEDPRGGQGTEAFF	TGCAGCGTTGAAGACCCACGCGGGGGGCAGGGCACTGAAGCTTTCTTT
.	TRBV3-1	TRBJ2-5	many	CASSQRDKTQYF	TGTGCCAGCAGCCAAAGGGATAAGACCCAGTACTTC
TRBD1	TRBV28	TRBJ2-7	.	CASSSHTGGNYEQYF	TGTGCCAGCAGTTCACACACAGGGGGTAACTACGAGCAGTACTTC
.	TRBV4-3	TRBJ2-7	few	CASSQAFPMAAYEQYF	TGCGCCAGCAGCCAAGCGTTTCCGATGGCGGCCTACGAGCAGTACTTC
.	TRBV6-2/TRBV6-3	TRBJ1-2	few	CASSYQASAGYTF	TGTGCCAGCAGTTACCAAGCCTCGGCTGGCTACACCTTC
TRBD2	TRBV29-1	TRBJ2-2	.	CSVAGRVTGELFF	TGCAGCGTTGCGGGGAGGGTCACCGGGGAGCTGTTTTTT
TRBD2	TRBV5-1	TRBJ2-3	many	CASSPRTSGGPDTQYF	TGCGCCAGCAGCCCGAGGACTAGCGGGGGGCCAGATACGCAGTATTTT
TRBD1	TRBV6-1	TRBJ2-7	.	CASSKDRGGTYEQYF	TGTGCCAGCAGTAAGGACAGGGGGGGGACCTACGAGCAGTACTTC
TRBD2	TRBV7-9	TRBJ2-1	few	CASSFSGTSANEQFF	TGTGCCAGCAGCTTTTCCGGGACTAGCGCCAATGAGCAGTTCTTC
.	TRBV19	TRBJ1-4	few	CASSLDRGVSEKLFF	TGTGCCAGTAGTCTTGACCGCGGGGTCAGTGAAAAACTGTTTTTT
TRBD1	TRBV11-2	TRBJ2-1	few	CASSRRQGENEQFF	TGTGCCAGCAGTCGACGACAGGGCGAGAATGAGCAGTTCTTC
.	TRBV12-3/TRBV12-4	TRBJ2-3	many	CASSTDRSTDTQYF	TGTGCCAGCAGCACAGACCGGAGCACAGATACGCAGTATTTT
TRBD1	TRBV30	TRBJ1-6	few	CAWRVRRGQVNSPLHF	TGTGCCTGGAGGGTACGACGCGGACAGGTGAATTCACCCCTCCACTTT
.	TRBV29-1	TRBJ1-4	many	CSVERQEKLFF	TGCAGCGTGGAAAGACAGGAAAAACTGTTTTTT
.	TRBV7-8	TRBJ2-2	.	CASSLESLATGELFF	TGTGCCAGCAGCTTAGAATCTCTGGCCACCGGGGAGCTGTTTTTT
TRBD1	TRBV5-1	TRBJ2-2	.	CASMPGQGEIGELFF	TGCGCCAGCATGCCGGGACAGGGGGAAATCGGGGAGCTGTTTTTT
.	TRBV3-1	TRBJ1-1	.	CASCPAWAGNTEAFF	TGTGCCAGCTGCCCGGCGTGGGCAGGCAACACTGAAGCTTTCTTT
.	TRBV20-1	TRBJ2-3	few	CSAREGDGTDTQYF	TGCAGTGCTAGAGAAGGGGACGGCACAGATACGCAGTATTTT
.	TRBV29-1	TRBJ2-1	few	CSSGEVDEQFF	TGCAGCTCCGGGGAGGTCGATGAGCAGTTCTTC
.	TRBV7-3	TRBJ2-2	.	CASRQNRVTGELFF	TGTGCCAGCAGACAAAACAGGGTTACCGGGGAGCTGTTTTTT
TRBD2	TRBV11-2	TRBJ2-1	.	CASSLPLGGGSSYNEQFF	TGTGCCAGCAGCTTACCCCTTGGGGGGGGGAGCTCCTACAATGAGCAGTTCTTC
TRBD2	TRBV19	TRBJ2-2	few	CASSILGTIVTGELFF	TGTGCCAGTAGTATATTGGGGACTATTGTCACCGGGGAGCTGTTTTTT
TRBD2	TRBV27	TRBJ2-1	few	CASRLAGTYNEQFF	TGTGCCAGCAGATTAGCGGGAACCTACAATGAGCAGTTCTTC
TRBD1	TRBV3-1	TRBJ2-7	few	CASSQETGTGFWEQYF	TGTGCCAGCAGCCAAGAAACCGGGACAGGGTTTTGGGAGCAGTACTTC
TRBD1	TRBV6-1	TRBJ2-7	.	CASRARGLSYEQYF	TGTGCCAGCAGGGCCAGGGGGCTTTCCTACGAGCAGTACTTC
TRBD1	TRBV2	TRBJ2-6	.	CASSFRTGGDVDVLTF	TGTGCCAGCAGTTTCCGGACAGGGGGCGACGTAGACGTCCTGACTTTC
.	TRBV23-1	TRBJ2-7	.	CASSQCGSLVSYEQYF	TGCGCCAGCAGTCAATGTGGAAGTCTAGTCTCCTACGAGCAGTACTTC
.	TRBV28	TRBJ2-7	many	CASSPPGYEQYF	TGTGCCAGCTCACCCCCAGGCTACGAGCAGTACTTC
TRBD1	TRBV11-2	TRBJ2-7	many	CASSLSRGRIYEQYF	TGTGCCAGCAGCCTGTCTAGGGGGCGCATATACGAGCAGTACTTC
TRBD1	TRBV4-3	TRBJ1-4	.	CASSQGGGQGVNEKLFF	TGCGCCAGCAGCCAAGGAGGGGGACAGGGCGTTAATGAAAAACTGTTTTTT
.	TRBV5-1	TRBJ2-1	.	CASSPSGAPGDEQFF	TGCGCCAGCAGCCCCTCGGGGGCCCCCGGGGATGAGCAGTTCTTC
TRBD1	TRBV12-3/TRBV12-4	TRBJ2-2	once	CASSGYFTGGHTGELFF	TGTGCCAGCAGTGGCTACTTTACAGGGGGGCACACCGGGGAGCTGTTTTTT
TRBD1	TRBV7-8	TRBJ1-2	few	CASSSNDRGIYGYTF	TGTGCCAGCAGCTCAAATGACAGGGGTATCTATGGCTACACCTTC